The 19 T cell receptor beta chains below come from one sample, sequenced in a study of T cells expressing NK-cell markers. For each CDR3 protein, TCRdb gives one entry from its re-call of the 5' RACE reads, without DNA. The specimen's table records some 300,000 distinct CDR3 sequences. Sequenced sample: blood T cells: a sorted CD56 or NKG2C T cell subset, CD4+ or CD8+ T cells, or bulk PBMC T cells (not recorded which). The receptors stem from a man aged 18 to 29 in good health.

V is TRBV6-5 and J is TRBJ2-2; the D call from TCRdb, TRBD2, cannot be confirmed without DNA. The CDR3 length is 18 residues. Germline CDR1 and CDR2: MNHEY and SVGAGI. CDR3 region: CASSYSSSGRGGTGELFF.

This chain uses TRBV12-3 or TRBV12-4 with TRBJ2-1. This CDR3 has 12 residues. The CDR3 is CASRADVYEQFF.

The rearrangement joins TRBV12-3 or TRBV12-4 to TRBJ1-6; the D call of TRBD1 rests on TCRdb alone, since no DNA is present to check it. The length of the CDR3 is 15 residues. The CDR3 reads CASRFGQGNNSPLHF.

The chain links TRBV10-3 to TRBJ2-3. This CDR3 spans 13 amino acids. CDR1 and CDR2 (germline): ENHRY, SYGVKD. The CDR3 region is CAIRDSVVDTQYF.

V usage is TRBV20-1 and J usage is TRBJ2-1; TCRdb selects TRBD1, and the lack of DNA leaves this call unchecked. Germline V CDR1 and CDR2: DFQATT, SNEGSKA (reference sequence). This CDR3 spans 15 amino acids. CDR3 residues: CSATGWREFYNEQFF.

CDR3 residues: CASSGGTQGQYF. The chain combines TRBV6-6 with TRBJ2-7; there is no DNA to check the TCRdb D call of TRBD2. Germline CDR1 MNHNY, CDR2 SVGAGI (reference sequence). This CDR3 is built from 12 residues.

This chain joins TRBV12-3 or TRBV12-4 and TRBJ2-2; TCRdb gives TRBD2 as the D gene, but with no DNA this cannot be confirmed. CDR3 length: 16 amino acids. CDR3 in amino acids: CASSFTGGPNTGELFF.

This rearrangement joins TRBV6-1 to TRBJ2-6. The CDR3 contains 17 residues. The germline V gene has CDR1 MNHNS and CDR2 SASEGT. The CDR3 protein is CASRPDFGSSGANVLTF.

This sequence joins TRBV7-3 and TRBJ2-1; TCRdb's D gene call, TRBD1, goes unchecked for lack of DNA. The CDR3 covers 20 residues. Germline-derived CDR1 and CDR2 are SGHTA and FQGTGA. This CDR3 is CASSSFPDGLRPGGYNEQFF.

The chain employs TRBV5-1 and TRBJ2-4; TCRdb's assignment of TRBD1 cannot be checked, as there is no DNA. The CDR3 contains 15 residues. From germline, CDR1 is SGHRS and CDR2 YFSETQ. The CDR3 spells CASSLGRDRGNIQYF.

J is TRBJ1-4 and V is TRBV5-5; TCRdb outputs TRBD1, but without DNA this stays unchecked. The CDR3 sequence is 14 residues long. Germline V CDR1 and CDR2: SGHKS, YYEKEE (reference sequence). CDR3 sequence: CASSPSGEKEKLFF.

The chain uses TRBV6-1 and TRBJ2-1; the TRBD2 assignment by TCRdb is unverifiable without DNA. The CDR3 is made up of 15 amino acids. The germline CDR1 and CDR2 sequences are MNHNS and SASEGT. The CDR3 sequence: CASSPVAGSGNEQFF.

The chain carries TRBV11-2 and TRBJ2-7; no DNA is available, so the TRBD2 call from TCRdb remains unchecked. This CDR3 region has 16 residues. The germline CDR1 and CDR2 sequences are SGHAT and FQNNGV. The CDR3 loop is CASSLERERAAYEQYF.

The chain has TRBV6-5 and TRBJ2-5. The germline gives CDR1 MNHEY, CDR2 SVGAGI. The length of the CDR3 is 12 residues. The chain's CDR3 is CARETSAETQYF.

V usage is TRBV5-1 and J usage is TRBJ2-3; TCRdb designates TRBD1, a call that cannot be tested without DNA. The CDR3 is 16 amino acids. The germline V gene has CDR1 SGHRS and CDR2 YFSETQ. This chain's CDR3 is CASSLGGRGLPDTQYF. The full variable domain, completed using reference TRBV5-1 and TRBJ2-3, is KAGVTQTPRYLIKTRGQQVTLSCSPISGHRSVSWYQQTPGQGLQFLFEYFSETQRNKGNFPGRFSGRQFSNSRSEMNVSTLELGDSALYLCASSLGGRGLPDTQYFGPGTRLTVL.

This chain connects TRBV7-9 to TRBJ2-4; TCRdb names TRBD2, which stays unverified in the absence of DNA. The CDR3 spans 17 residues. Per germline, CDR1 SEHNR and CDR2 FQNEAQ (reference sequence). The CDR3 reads CASSLLVGRLAKNIQYF.

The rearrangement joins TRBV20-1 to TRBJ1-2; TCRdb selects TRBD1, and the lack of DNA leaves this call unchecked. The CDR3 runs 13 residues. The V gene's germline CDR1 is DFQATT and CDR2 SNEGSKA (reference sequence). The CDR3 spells CSAATGVNYGYTF.

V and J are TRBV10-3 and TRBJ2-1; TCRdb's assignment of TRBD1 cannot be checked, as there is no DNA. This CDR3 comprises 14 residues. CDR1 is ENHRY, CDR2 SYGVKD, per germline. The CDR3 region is CATTGTSSYNEQFF.

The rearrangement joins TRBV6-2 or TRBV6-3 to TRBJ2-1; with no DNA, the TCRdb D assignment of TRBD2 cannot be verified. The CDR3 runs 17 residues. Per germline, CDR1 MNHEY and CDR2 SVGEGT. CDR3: CASSSARGGPLYNEQFF.